The T cell receptor (beta chain) described here comes from a study of T cells in localized non-small cell lung cancer. CDR1 is MGHRA and CDR2 is YSYEKL in the germline V gene. This CDR3 is 14 amino acids long. The V gene end was trimmed by 8 bases and the J gene end by 2 bases; junction bases not matched to a gene: 6. Some clones are missing from TCRdb's copy, which holds only in-frame ones; the method was immunoSEQ multiplex PCR. The sample includes around 130,000 clones, about 90% of them seen just once. On this clone itself: Its antigen is not identified.

General study points: Across samples, adjacent lung featured a median roughly 60 of the top 100 tumor clones. Sequence data derive from only one tumor region, so heterogeneity remains possible. Uninvolved adjacent lung had higher T cell clonality than tumor and all other tissues.

The receptor comes from a female donor older than 55 with stage I lung adenocarcinoma. The chain recombines TRBV4-1 with TRBJ1-5, with TRBD1 matching over 7 bases. Specimen: peripheral blood, collected before any cancer treatment. CDR3 DNA: TGCGCCAGCGCTGACAGGGAGGGCAATCAGCCCCAGCATTTT. It translates to CASADREGNQPQHF.